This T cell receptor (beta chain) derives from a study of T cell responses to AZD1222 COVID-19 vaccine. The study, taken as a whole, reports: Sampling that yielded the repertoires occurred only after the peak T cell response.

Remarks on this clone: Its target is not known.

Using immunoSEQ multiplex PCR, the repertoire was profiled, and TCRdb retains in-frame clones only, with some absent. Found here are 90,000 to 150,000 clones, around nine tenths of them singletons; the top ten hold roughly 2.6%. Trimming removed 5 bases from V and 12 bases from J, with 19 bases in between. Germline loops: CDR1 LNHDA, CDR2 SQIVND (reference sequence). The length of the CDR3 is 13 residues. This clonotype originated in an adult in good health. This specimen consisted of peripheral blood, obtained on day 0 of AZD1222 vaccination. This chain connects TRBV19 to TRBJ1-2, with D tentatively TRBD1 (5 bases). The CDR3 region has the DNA TGTGCCAGTAGTGGGACCCAGTCTTCGGGGAACACCTTC. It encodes CASSGTQSSGNTF.